The clone carrying this TCR beta chain was detected many times. Antigen unknown. Germline V gene sequence: CDR1 MNHNY, CDR2 SVGAGI (reference sequence). The ends were cut back, 6 bases at V and 1 base at J, with 18 bases in the middle. This CDR3 is 16 amino acids long. The sample is drawn from a study of T cell repertoires in cytomegalovirus infection. Overall study: Both CMV infection and a matching HLA type were indicated by public TCR beta signatures. Study outcomes and limitations: Adding up the frequency of public TCR beta families identified people who carried CMV plus the relevant HLA.

Each CDR3 protein gets one entry after TCRdb re-called the reads with MiXCR. The table has roughly 320,000 distinct CDR3 sequences, about 9.1% seen once. This chain connects TRBV6-6 to TRBJ1-2; maybe TRBD1 (6 bases). Sequenced sample: PBMCs. This TCR derives from a human donor in good health (CMV status not recorded). Some clones in this sample may be carry-over from other donors' samples. The CDR3 DNA sequence: TGTGCCAGCAGCCTTTCCACAGGGTTGTATAACTATGGCTACACCTTC. It yields the protein CASSLSTGLYNYGYTF.